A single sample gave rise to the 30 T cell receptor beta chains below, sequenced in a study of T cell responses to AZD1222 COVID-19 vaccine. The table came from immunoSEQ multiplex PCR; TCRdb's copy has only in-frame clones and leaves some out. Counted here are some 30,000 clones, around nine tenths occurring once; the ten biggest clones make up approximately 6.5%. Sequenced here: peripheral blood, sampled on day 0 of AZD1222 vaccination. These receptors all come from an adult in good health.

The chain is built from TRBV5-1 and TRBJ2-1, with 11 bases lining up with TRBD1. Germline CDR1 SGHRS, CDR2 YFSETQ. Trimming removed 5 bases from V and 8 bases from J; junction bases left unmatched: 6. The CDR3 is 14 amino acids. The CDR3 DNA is TGCGCCAGCAGTCAGGGACAGGGGGGCGATGAGCAGTTCTTC. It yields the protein CASSQGQGGDEQFF.

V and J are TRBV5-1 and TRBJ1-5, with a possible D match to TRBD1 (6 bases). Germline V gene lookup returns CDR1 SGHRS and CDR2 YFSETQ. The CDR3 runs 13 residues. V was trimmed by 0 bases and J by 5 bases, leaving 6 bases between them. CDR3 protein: CASSLAGDQPQHF. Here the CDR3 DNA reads TGCGCCAGCAGCTTGGCAGGGGATCAGCCCCAGCATTTT.

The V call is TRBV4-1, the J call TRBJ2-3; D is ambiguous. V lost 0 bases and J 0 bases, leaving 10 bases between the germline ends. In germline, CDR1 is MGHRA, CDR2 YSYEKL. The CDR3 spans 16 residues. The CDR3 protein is CASSQDPGASTDTQYF. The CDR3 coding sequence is TGCGCCAGCAGCCAAGATCCAGGAGCTAGCACAGATACGCAGTATTTT.

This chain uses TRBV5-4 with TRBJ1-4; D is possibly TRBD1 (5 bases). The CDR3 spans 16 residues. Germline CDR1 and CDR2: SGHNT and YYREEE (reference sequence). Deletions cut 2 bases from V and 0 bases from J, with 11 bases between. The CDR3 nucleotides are TGTGCCAGCAGCTTAATGACAGCCGCAACTAATGAAAAACTGTTTTTT. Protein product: CASSLMTAATNEKLFF.

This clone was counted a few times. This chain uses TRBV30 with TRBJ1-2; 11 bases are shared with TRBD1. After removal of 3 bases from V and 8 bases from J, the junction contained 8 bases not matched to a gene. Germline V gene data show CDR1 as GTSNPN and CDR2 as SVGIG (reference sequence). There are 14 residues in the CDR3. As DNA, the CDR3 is TGTGCCTGGAGGCAACCGGGACAGGGGGAGGGCTACACCTTC. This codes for CAWRQPGQGEGYTF.

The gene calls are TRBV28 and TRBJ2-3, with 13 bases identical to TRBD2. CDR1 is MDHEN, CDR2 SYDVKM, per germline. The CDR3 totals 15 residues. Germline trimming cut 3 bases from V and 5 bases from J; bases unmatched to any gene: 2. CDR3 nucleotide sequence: TGTGCCAGCAGTTTTGGGACTAGCGGGATAGATACGCAGTATTTT. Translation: CASSFGTSGIDTQYF.

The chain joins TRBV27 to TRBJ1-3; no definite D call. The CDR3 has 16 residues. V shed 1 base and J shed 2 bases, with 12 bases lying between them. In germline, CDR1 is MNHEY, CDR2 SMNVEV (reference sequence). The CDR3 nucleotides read TGTGCCAGCAGTTTATACCCAGAGTCGGCTGGAAACACCATATATTTT. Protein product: CASSLYPESAGNTIYF.

As DNA, the CDR3 is TGTGCCAGCAGCTCCCGGACCCGACGGGGCACCGGGGAGCTGTTTTTT. Encoded protein: CASSSRTRRGTGELFF. This chain connects TRBV9 to TRBJ2-2; maybe TRBD2 (5 bases). The CDR3 runs 16 residues. Germline values: CDR1 SGDLS, CDR2 YYNGEE. Trimming took 4 bases from V and 4 from J, leaving 17 bases between them.

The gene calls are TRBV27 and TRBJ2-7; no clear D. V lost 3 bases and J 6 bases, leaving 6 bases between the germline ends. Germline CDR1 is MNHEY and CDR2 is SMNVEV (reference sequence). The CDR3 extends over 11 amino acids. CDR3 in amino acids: CASSFMGEQYF. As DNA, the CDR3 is TGTGCCAGCAGTTTTATGGGCGAGCAGTACTTC.

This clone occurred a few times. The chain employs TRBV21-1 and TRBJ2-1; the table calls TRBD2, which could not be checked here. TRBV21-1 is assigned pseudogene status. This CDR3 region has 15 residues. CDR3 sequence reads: CASSTGLVSYNEQFF. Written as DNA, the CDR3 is TGTGCCAGCAGCACGGGACTTGTCTCCTACAATGAGCAGTTCTTC.

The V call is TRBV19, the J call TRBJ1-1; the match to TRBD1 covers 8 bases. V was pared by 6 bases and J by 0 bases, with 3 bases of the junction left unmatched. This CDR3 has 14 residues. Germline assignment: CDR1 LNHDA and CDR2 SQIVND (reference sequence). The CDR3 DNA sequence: TGTGCCAGTAGGGCGGGACAGGTGAACACTGAAGCTTTCTTT. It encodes CASRAGQVNTEAFF. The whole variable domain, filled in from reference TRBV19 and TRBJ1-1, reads DGGITQSPKYLFRKEGQNVTLSCEQNLNHDAMYWYRQDPGQGLRLIYYSQIVNDFQKGDIAEGYSVSREKKESFPLTVTSAQKNPTAFYLCASRAGQVNTEAFFGQGTRLTVV.

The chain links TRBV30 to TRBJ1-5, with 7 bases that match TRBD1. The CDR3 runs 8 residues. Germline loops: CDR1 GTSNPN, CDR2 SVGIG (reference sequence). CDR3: CAAGQQHF. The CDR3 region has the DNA TGTGCTGCGGGACAGCAGCATTTT.

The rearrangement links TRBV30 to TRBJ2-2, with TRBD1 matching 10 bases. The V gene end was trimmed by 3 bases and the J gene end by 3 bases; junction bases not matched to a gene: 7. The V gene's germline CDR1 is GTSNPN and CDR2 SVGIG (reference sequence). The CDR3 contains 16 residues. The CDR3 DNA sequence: TGTGCCTGGAGGCACCGGGACAGGGGCGACACCGGGGAGCTGTTTTTT. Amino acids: CAWRHRDRGDTGELFF.

CDR3 nucleotide sequence: TGTGCCAGCAGAATACAGGGGAACTATGGCTACACCTTC. It is translated as CASRIQGNYGYTF. The chain recombines TRBV28 with TRBJ1-2, with 7 nucleotides matching TRBD1. Trimming cost V 6 bases and J 2 bases; bases outside gene matches: 3. The CDR3 consists of 13 residues. CDR1 and CDR2 from the germline V gene are MDHEN and SYDVKM.

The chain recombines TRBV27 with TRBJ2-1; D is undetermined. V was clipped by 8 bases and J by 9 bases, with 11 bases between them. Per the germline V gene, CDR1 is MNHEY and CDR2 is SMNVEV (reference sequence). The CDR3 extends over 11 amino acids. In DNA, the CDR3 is TGTGCCAGCGAGTCGGGTCCTGAGCAGTTCTTC. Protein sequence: CASESGPEQFF.

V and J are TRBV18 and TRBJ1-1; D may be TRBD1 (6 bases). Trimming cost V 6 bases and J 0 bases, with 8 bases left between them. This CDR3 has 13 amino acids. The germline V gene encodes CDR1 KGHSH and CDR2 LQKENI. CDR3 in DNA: TGTGCCAGCTCCCAGGGGTTGAACACTGAAGCTTTCTTT. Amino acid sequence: CASSQGLNTEAFF. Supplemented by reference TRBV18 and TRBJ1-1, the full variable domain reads NAGVMQNPRHLVRRRGQEARLRCSPMKGHSHVYWYRQLPEEGLKFMVYLQKENIIDESGMPKERFSAEFPKEGPSILRIQQVVRGDSAAYFCASSQGLNTEAFFGQGTRLTVV.

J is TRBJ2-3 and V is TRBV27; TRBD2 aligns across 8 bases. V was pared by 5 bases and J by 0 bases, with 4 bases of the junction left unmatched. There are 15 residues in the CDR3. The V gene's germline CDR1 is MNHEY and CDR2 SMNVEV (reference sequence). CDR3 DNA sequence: TGTGCCAGCAGTCCGACTAGCGCAAGCACAGATACGCAGTATTTT. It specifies CASSPTSASTDTQYF.

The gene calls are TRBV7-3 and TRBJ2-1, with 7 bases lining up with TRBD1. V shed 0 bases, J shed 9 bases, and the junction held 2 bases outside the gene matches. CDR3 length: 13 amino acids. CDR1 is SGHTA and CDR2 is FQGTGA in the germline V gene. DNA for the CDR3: TGTGCCAGCAGCTTAACGACAGGGTTTGAGCAGTTCTTC. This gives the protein CASSLTTGFEQFF.

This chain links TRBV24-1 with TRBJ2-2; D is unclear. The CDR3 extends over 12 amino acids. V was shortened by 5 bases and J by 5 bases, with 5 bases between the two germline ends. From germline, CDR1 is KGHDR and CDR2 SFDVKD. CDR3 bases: TGTGCCACCAGTGTTAGGACCGGGGAGCTGTTTTTT. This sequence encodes CATSVRTGELFF.

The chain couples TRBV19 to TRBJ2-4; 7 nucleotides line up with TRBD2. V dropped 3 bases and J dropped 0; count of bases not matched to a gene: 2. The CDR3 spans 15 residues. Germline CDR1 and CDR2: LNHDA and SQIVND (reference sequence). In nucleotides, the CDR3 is TGTGCCAGTAGTATCGGGGGGACAGCCAAAAACATTCAGTACTTC. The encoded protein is CASSIGGTAKNIQYF.

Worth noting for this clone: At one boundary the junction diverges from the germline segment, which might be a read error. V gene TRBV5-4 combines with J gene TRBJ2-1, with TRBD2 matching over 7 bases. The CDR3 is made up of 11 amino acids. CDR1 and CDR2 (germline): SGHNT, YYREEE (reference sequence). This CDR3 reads CASSLRDYRLF. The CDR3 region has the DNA TGTGCCAGCAGCCTCCGGGACTACCGGCTCTTC.

The CDR3 DNA reads as TGTGCCAGCAGCCCGATCGTCAGGGAGGGCTATGGCTACACCTTC. Encoded protein: CASSPIVREGYGYTF. The J gene is TRBJ1-2, the V gene TRBV6-5, with D possibly being TRBD1 (5 bases). The CDR3 consists of 15 residues. V shed 6 bases and J shed 4 bases, with 18 bases lying between them. Germline lookup yields CDR1 MNHEY and CDR2 SVGAGI.

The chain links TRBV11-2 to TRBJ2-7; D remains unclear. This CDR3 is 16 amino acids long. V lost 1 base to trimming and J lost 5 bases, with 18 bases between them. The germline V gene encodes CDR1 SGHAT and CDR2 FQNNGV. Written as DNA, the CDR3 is TGTGCCAGCAGCTTAGGTGAGATTCCCTCCCTAGACGAGCAGTACTTC. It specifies CASSLGEIPSLDEQYF.

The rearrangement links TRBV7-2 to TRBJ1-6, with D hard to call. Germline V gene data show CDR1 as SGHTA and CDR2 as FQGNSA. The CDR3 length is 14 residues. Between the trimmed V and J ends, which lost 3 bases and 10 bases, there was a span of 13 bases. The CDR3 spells CASSFFGRESPLHF. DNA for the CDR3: TGTGCCAGCAGCTTTTTCGGGCGAGAATCACCCCTCCACTTT.

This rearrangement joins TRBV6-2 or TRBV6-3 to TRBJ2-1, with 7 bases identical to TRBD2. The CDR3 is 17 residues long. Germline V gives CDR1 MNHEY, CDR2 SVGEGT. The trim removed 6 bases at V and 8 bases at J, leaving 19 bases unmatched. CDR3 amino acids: CASSLRGPGGGMDEQFF. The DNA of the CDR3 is TGTGCCAGCAGCCTCCGAGGCCCGGGGGGAGGGATGGATGAGCAGTTCTTC.

CDR3 DNA: TGTGCCAGCAGTGAATTAGGAAACACTGAAGCTTTCTTT. Protein product: CASSELGNTEAFF. The chain has TRBV25-1 and TRBJ1-1; no clear D gene. The germline V gene encodes CDR1 MGHDK and CDR2 SYGVNS. CDR3 size: 13 residues. V was shortened by 1 base and J by 2 bases, with 5 bases between the two germline ends.

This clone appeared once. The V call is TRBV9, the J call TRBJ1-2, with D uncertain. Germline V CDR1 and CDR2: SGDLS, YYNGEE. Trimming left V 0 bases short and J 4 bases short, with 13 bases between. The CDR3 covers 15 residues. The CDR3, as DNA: TGTGCCAGCAGCGTAGCGTTGGAGGGCCTCTATGGCTACACCTTC. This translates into CASSVALEGLYGYTF.

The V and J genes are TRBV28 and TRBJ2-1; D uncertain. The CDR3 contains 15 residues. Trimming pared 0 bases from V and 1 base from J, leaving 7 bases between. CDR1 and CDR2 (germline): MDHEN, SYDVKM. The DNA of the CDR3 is TGTGCCAGCAGTTTATGGGACCTATCCTACAATGAGCAGTTCTTC. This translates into CASSLWDLSYNEQFF.

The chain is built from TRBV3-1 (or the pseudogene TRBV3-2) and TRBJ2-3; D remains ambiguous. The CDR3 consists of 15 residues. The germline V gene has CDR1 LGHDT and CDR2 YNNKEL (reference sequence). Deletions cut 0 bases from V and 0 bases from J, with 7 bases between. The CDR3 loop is CASSQDLGSTDTQYF. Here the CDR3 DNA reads TGTGCCAGCAGCCAAGATCTCGGGAGCACAGATACGCAGTATTTT.

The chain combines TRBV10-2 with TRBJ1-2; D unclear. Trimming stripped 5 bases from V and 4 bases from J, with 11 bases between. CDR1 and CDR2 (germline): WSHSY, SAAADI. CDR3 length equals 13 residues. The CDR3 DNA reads TGCGCCAGCAGTACCGGGAGGCTCTATGGCTACACCTTC. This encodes CASSTGRLYGYTF.